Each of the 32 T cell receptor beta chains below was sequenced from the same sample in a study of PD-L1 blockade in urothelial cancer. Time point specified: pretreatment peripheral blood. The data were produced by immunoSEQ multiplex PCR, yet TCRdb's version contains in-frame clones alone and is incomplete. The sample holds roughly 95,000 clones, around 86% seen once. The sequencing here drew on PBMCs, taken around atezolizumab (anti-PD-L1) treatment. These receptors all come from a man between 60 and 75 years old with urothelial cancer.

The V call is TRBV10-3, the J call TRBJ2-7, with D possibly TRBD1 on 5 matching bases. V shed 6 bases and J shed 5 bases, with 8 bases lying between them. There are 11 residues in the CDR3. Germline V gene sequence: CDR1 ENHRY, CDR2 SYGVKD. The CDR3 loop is CAISRENEQYF. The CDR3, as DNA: TGTGCCATCAGCAGGGAAAACGAGCAGTACTTC.

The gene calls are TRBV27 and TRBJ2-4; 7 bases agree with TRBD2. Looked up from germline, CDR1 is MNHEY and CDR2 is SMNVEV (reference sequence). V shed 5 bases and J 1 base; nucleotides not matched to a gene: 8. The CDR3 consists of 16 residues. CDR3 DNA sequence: TGTGCCAGCAGTCTACGGCCGCGGGAGGCCAAAAACATTCAGTACTTC. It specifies CASSLRPREAKNIQYF.

CDR3 nucleotide sequence: TGCGCCAGCAGCCAAACGAGAGATACGCAGTATTTT. Its protein is CASSQTRDTQYF. This sequence joins TRBV4-3 and TRBJ2-3, with D unresolved. V shed 2 bases and J shed 5 bases, with 5 bases lying between them. Germline CDR1 LGHNA, CDR2 YSLEER. This CDR3 has 12 residues.

This chain's CDR3 is CASSFWTGSYNEQFF. In nucleotides, the CDR3 is TGTGCCAGCAGTTTCTGGACAGGGTCCTACAATGAGCAGTTCTTC. The V gene is TRBV28, the J gene TRBJ2-1, with 8 bases matching TRBD1. V lost 3 bases to trimming and J lost 1 base; unmatched junction nucleotides: 2. Per germline, CDR1 MDHEN and CDR2 SYDVKM. The CDR3 sequence is 15 residues long. Full variable domain (rest looked up from reference TRBV28 and TRBJ2-1): DVKVTQSSRYLVKRTGEKVFLECVQDMDHENMFWYRQDPGLGLRLIYFSYDVKMKEKGDIPEGYSVSREKKERFSLILESASTNQTSMYLCASSFWTGSYNEQFFGPGTRLTVL.

The CDR3, as DNA: TGTGCCAGCAGCTTCGGGACAAATTCCTACGAGCAGTACTTC. This sequence encodes CASSFGTNSYEQYF. The chain has TRBV7-6 and TRBJ2-7; weak D call: TRBD1 (6 bases). The CDR3 has 14 amino acids. Trimming shortened V by 3 bases and J by 1 base, and 10 bases separated the two germline ends. The germline V gene has CDR1 SGHVS and CDR2 FNYEAQ. The whole variable domain, remainder taken from reference TRBV7-6 and TRBJ2-7, is GAGVSQSPRYKVTKRGQDVALRCDPISGHVSLYWYRQALGQGPEFLTYFNYEAQQDKSGLPNDRFSAERPEGSISTLTIQRTEQRDSAMYRCASSFGTNSYEQYFGPGTRLTVT.

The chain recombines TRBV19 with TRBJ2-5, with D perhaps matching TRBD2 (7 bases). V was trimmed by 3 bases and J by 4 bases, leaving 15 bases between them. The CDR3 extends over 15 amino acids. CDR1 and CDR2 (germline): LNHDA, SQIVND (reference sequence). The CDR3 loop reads CASSIQGIAGETQYF. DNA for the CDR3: TGTGCCAGTAGTATTCAGGGGATAGCGGGAGAGACCCAGTACTTC.

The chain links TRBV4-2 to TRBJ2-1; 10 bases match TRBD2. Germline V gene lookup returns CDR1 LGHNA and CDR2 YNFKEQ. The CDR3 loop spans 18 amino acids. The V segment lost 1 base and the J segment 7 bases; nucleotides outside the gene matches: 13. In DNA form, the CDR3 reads TGTGCCAGCAGCCAAGTAGCAACTAGCGGGACTGGTGGGAATGAGCAGTTCTTC. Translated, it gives CASSQVATSGTGGNEQFF.

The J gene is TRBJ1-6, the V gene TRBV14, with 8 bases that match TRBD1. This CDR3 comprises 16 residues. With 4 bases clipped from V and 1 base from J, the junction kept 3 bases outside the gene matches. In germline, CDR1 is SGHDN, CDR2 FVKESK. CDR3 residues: CASSPGQASYNSPLHF. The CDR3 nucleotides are TGTGCCAGCAGCCCGGGACAGGCATCCTATAATTCACCCCTCCACTTT.

The DNA of the CDR3 is TGTGCCAGCAGGAGGAGCTTCACCTACGAGCAGTACTTC. It translates to CASRRSFTYEQYF. The gene calls are TRBV6-1 and TRBJ2-7; unclear D gene. Trimming pared 6 bases from V and 2 bases from J, leaving 11 bases between. The length of the CDR3 is 13 residues. In germline, CDR1 is MNHNS, CDR2 SASEGT.

The CDR3 sequence: CASSYAQGNYEQYF. The CDR3 DNA follows: TGTGCCAGCAGTTATGCCCAGGGGAACTACGAGCAGTACTTC. The chain recombines TRBV6-5 with TRBJ2-7, with D tentatively TRBD1 (6 bases). Per germline, CDR1 MNHEY and CDR2 SVGAGI. V was clipped by 3 bases and J by 3 bases, with 12 bases between them. CDR3 length equals 14 residues.

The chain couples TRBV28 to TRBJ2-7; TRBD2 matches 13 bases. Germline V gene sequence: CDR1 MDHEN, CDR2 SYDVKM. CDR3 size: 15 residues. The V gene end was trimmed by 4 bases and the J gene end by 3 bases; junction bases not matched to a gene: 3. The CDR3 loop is CASSWGLAGNYEQYF. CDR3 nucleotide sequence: TGTGCCAGCAGTTGGGGACTAGCGGGGAACTACGAGCAGTACTTC.

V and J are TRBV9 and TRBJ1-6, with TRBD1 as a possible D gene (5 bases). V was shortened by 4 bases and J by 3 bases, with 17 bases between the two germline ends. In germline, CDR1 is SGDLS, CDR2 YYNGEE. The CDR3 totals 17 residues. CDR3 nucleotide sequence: TGTGCCAGCAGCTTCGAACAGGCGCCAGGCTATAATTCACCCCTCCACTTT. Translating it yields CASSFEQAPGYNSPLHF.

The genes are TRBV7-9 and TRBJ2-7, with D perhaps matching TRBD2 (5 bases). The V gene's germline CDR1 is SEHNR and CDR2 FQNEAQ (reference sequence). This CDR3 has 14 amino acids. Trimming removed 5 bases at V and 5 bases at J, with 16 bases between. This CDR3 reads CASSPSAGIHEQYF. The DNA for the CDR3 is TGTGCCAGCAGCCCAAGTGCGGGTATCCACGAGCAGTACTTC. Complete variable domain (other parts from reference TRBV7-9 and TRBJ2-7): DTGVSQNPRHKITKRGQNVTFRCDPISEHNRLYWYRQTLGQGPEFLTYFQNEAQLEKSRLLSDRFSAERPKGSFSTLEIQRTEQGDSAMYLCASSPSAGIHEQYFGPGTRLTVT.

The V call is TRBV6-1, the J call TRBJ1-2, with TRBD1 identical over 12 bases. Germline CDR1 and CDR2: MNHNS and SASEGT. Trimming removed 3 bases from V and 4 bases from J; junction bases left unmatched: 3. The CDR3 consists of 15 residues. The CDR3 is CASSDPGQGAYGYTF. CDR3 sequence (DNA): TGTGCCAGCAGTGATCCGGGACAGGGGGCCTATGGCTACACCTTC.

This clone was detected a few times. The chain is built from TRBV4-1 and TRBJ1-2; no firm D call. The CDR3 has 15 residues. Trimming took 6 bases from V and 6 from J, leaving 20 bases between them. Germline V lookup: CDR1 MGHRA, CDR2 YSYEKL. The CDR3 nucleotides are TGCGCCAGCAGGCCGGGCCCCGGGCGGGGTAATGGCTACACCTTC. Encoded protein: CASRPGPGRGNGYTF.

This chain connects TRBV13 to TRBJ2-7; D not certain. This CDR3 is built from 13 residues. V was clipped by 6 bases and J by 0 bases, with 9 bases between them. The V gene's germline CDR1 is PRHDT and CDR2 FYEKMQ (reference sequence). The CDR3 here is CASRRSPSYEQYF. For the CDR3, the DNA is TGTGCCAGCAGGCGTTCGCCCTCCTACGAGCAGTACTTC.

The CDR3 DNA follows: TGTGCCACCAGCAGAGATGGGGCAGGGGGCTTTAAGGAGACCCAGTACTTC. Residues: CATSRDGAGGFKETQYF. The chain is built from TRBV15 and TRBJ2-5, with 8 bases fitting TRBD1. The J segment lost 5 bases and the V segment lost 0 bases, leaving 11 bases of the junction unmatched. CDR1 LNHNV and CDR2 YYDKDF come from the germline V gene (reference sequence). The CDR3 sequence is 17 residues long.

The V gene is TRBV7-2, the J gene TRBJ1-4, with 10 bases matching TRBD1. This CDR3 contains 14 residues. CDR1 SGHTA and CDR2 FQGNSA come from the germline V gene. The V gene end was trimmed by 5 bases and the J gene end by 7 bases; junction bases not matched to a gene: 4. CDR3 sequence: CASSRDRGGEKLFF. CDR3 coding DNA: TGTGCCAGCAGCCGGGACAGGGGAGGTGAAAAACTGTTTTTT.

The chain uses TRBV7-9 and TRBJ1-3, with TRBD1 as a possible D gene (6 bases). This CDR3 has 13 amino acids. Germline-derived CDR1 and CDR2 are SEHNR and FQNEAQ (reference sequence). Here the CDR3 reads CASGDPGRNTIYF. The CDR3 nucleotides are TGTGCATCAGGGGACCCGGGCAGAAACACCATATATTTT. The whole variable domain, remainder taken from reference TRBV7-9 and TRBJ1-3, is DTGVSQNPRHKITKRGQNVTFRCDPISEHNRLYWYRQTLGQGPEFLTYFQNEAQLEKSRLLSDRFSAERPKGSFSTLEIQRTEQGDSAMYLCASGDPGRNTIYFGEGSWLTVV.

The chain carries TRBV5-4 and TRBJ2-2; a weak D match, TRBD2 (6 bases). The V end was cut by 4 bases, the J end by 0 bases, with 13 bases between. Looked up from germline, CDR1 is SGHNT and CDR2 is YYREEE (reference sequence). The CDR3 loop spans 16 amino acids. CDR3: CASSRAERANTGELFF. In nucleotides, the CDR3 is TGTGCCAGCAGCCGTGCTGAGCGGGCGAACACCGGGGAGCTGTTTTTT.

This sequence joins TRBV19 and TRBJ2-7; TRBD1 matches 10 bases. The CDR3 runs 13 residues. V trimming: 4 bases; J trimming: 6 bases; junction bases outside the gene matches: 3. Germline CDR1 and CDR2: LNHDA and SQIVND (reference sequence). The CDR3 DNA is TGTGCCAGTAGTAGCAGGACAGGGGGCGAGCAGTACTTC. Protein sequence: CASSSRTGGEQYF. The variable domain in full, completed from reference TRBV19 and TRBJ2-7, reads DGGITQSPKYLFRKEGQNVTLSCEQNLNHDAMYWYRQDPGQGLRLIYYSQIVNDFQKGDIAEGYSVSREKKESFPLTVTSAQKNPTAFYLCASSSRTGGEQYFGPGTRLTVT.

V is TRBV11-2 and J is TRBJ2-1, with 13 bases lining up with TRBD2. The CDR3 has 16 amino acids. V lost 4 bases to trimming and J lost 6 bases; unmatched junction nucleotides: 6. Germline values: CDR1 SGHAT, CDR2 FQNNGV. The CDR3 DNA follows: TGTGCCAGCAGCTATCCGGGACTAGCGGGGCTCAATGAGCAGTTCTTC. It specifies CASSYPGLAGLNEQFF.

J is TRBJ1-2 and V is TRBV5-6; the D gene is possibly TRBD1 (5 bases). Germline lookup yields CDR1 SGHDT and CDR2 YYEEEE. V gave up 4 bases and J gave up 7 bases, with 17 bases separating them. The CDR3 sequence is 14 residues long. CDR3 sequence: CASSPGGVYVGYTF. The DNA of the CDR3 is TGTGCCAGCAGCCCTGGAGGGGTTTACGTTGGCTACACCTTC.

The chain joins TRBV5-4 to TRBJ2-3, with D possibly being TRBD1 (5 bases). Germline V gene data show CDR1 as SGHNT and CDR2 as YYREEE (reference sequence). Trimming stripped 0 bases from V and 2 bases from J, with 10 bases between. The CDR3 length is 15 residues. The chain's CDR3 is CASSLDRSITDTQYF. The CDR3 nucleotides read TGTGCCAGCAGCTTGGACAGGTCGATCACAGATACGCAGTATTTT.

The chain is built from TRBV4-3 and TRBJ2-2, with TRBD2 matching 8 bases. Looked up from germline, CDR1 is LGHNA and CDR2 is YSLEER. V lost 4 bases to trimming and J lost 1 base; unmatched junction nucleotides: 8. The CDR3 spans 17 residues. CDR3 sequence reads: CASSREGLAGNTGELFF. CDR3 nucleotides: TGCGCCAGCAGCCGAGAGGGGCTAGCGGGGAACACCGGGGAGCTGTTTTTT.

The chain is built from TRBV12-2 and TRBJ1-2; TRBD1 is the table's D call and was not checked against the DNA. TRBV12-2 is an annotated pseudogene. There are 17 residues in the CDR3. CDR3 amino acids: CASRSTSGQGANYGYTF. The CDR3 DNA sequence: TGTGCAAGTCGCTCAACGTCGGGACAGGGAGCTAACTATGGCTACACCTTC.

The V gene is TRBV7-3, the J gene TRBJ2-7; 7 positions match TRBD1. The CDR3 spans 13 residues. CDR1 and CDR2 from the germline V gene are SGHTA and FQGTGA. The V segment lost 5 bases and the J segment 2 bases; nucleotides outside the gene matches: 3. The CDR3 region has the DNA TGTGCCAGCAGCCCGGGACAGCCCTACGAGCAGTACTTC. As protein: CASSPGQPYEQYF. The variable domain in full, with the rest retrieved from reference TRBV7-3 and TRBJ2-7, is GAGVSQTPSNKVTEKGKYVELRCDPISGHTALYWYRQSLGQGPEFLIYFQGTGAADDSGLPNDRFFAVRPEGSVSTLKIQRTERGDSAVYLCASSPGQPYEQYFGPGTRLTVT.

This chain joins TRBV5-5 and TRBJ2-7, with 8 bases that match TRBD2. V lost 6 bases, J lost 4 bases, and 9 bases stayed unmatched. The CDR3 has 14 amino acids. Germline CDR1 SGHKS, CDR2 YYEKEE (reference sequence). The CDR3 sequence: CASTIAGTTYEQYF. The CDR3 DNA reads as TGTGCCAGCACCATAGCGGGAACCACTTACGAGCAGTACTTC. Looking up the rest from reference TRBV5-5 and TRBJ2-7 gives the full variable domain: DAGVTQSPTHLIKTRGQQVTLRCSPISGHKSVSWYQQVLGQGPQFIFQYYEKEERGRGNFPDRFSARQFPNYSSELNVNALLLGDSALYLCASTIAGTTYEQYFGPGTRLTVT.

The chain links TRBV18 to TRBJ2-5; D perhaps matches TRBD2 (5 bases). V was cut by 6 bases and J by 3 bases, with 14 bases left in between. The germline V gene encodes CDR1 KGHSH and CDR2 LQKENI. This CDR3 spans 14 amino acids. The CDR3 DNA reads TGTGCCAGCTCTCCCCAAGCGGCGAAAGAGACCCAGTACTTC. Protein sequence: CASSPQAAKETQYF.

This CDR3 reads CASGPRLTNEKLFF. CDR3 coding DNA: TGTGCCAGCGGGCCTCGTTTAACTAATGAAAAACTGTTTTTT. The chain recombines TRBV9 with TRBJ1-4; D call uncertain. Trimming took off 7 bases at V and 1 base at J, with 11 bases between the two ends. The CDR3 extends over 14 amino acids. Germline V lookup: CDR1 SGDLS, CDR2 YYNGEE.

The CDR3 bases are TGCAGCGCCCCCCCCCGGGACAGGGGAACAGATACGCAGTATTTT. Translated, it gives CSAPPRDRGTDTQYF. The chain has TRBV29-1 and TRBJ2-3; 10 bases are a match to TRBD1. Germline loops: CDR1 SQVTM, CDR2 ANQGSEA. The CDR3 covers 15 residues. With V trimmed by 7 bases and J by 3 bases, 10 bases remained unmatched.

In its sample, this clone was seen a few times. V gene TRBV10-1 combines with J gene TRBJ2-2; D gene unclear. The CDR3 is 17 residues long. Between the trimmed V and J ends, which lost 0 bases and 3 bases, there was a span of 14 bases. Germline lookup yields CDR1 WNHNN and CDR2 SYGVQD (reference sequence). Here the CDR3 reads CASSESGRRGDTGELFF. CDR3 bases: TGCGCCAGCAGTGAGTCAGGCAGACGCGGCGACACCGGGGAGCTGTTTTTT.